This T cell receptor beta chain was obtained from a study of metastatic and nonmetastatic thyroid tumors. TCRdb reprocessed the PCR reads via MiXCR. The sample includes more than 65,000 clones, around 14% of them seen just once. This clone was detected ten times or more. Thyroid surgery took place with no prior treatment in any patient. Germline V gene lookup returns CDR1 SGHNT and CDR2 YYREEE (reference sequence). V was clipped by 3 bases and J by 5 bases; unmatched bases: 7. CDR3 length: 16 amino acids. The sequence was obtained from a male donor with papillary thyroid cancer or a benign thyroid nodule (not recorded which). Some clones in this sample may be carry-over from other donors' samples. The chain links TRBV5-4 to TRBJ2-1; 11 bases are a match to TRBD2. The sequenced sample was blood. The DNA for the CDR3 is TGTGCCAGCAGCTCTTTACTAGCGGGAGTGAACAATGAGCAGTTCTTC. Amino acids: CASSSLLAGVNNEQFF. Drawing the rest from reference TRBV5-4 and TRBJ2-1, the complete variable domain is ETGVTQSPTHLIKTRGQQVTLRCSSQSGHNTVSWYQQALGQGPQFIFQYYREEENGRGNFPPRFSGLQFPNYSSELNVNALELDDSALYLCASSSLLAGVNNEQFFGPGTRLTVL.